Reported below is one TCR beta chain. This sample stems from a study of CD8+ T cells in alopecia areata. RNA extraction was followed by reverse transcription into cDNA, which acted as the sequencing template. The method was immunoSEQ multiplex PCR; TCRdb's version includes in-frame clones alone and lacks a portion of them. The sample holds 80,000 to 100,000 clones, less than 50% seen once. Sequencing was carried out using CD4+ T cells sorted from blood. This clonotype was obtained from a human donor with alopecia areata.

CDR3 nucleotides: TGTGCCAGCATCCAGACAGGGGATTCACCCCTCCACTTT. This codes for CASIQTGDSPLHF. The rearrangement links TRBV2 to TRBJ1-6; 8 bases map to TRBD1. V gave up 7 bases and J gave up 8 bases; unmatched junction bases: 4. The CDR3 sequence is 13 residues long. The germline V gene encodes CDR1 SNHLY and CDR2 FYNNEI.